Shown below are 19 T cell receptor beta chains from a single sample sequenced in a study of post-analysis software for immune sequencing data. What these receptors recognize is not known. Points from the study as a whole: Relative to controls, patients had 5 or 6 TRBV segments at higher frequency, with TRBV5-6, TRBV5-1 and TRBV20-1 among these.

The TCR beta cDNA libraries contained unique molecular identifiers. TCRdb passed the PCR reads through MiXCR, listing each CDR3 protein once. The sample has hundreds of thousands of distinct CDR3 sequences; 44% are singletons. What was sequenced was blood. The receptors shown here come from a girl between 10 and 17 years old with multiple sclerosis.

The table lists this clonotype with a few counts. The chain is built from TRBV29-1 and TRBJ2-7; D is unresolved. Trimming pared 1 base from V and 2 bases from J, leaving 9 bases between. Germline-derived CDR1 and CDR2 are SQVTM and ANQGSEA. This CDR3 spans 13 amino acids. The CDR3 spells CSVEVAPAYEQYF. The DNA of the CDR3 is TGCAGCGTTGAAGTGGCGCCGGCCTACGAGCAGTACTTC.

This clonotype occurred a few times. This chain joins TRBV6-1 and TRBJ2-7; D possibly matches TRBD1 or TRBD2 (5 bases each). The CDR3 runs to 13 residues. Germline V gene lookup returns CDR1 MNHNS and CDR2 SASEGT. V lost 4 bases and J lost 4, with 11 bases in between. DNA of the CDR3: TGTGCCAGCAGTGCTCAGTGGGGGTACGAGCAGTACTTC. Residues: CASSAQWGYEQYF.

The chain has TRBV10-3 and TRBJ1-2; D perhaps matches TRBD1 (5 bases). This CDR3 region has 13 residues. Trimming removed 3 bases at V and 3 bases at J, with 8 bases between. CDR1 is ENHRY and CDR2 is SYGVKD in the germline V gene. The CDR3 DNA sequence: TGTGCCATCAGTGATTGGGGCTACTATGGCTACACCTTC. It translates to CAISDWGYYGYTF.

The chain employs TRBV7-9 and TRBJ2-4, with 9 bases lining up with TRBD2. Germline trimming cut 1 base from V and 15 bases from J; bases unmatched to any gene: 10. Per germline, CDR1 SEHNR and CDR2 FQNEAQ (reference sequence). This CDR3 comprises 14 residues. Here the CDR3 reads CASSLEGLAAPRYF. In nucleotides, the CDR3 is TGTGCCAGCAGCTTAGAGGGACTAGCAGCCCCGAGGTACTTC.

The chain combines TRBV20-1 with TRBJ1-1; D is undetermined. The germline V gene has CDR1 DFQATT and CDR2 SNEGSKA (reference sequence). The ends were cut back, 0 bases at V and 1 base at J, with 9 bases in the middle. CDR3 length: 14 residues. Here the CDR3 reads CSARESRGNTEAFF. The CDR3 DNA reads TGCAGTGCTAGAGAGTCCAGAGGGAACACTGAAGCTTTCTTT.

Here the CDR3 DNA reads TGCAGTGCTAAAACTAGCGGGAGGGCCAATGAGCAGTTCTTC. Its translation is CSAKTSGRANEQFF. V and J are TRBV20-1 and TRBJ2-1, with 13 nucleotides matching TRBD2. Per the germline V gene, CDR1 is DFQATT and CDR2 is SNEGSKA (reference sequence). CDR3 length: 14 amino acids. J gave up 6 bases and V 4 bases, and 3 bases lay outside the gene matches.

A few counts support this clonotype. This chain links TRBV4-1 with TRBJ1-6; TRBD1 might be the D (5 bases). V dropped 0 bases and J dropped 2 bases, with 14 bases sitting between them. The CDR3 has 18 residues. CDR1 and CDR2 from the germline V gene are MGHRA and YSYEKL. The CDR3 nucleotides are TGCGCCAGCAGCCAAGAAAGAAGCAGGGAGCCCTATAATTCACCCCTCCACTTT. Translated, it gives CASSQERSREPYNSPLHF.

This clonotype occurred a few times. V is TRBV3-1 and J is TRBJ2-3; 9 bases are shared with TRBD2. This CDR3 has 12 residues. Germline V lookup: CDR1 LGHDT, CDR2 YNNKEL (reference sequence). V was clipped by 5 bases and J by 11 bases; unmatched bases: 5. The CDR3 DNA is TGTGCCAGCAGCTCCCGGACTAGCGAGCAGTATTTT. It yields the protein CASSSRTSEQYF.

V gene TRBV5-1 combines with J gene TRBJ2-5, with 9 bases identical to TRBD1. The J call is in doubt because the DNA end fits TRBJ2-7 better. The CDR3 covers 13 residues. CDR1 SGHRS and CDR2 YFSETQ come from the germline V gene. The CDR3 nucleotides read TGCGCCAGCAGGCTGGACAGGGGTCGCGAGCAGTACTTC. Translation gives CASRLDRGREQYF.

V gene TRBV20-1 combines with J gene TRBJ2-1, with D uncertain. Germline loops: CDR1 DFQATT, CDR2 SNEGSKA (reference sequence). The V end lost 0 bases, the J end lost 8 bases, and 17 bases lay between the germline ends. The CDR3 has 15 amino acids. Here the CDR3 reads CSARDPRANRDEQFF. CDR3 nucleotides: TGCAGTGCTAGAGATCCCAGAGCGAACCGGGATGAGCAGTTCTTC.

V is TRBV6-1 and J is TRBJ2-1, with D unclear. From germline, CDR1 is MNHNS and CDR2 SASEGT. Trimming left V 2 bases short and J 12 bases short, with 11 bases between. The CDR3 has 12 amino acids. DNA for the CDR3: TGTGCCAGCAGTGAAATTGGGCGGAGGCAGTTCTTC. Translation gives CASSEIGRRQFF.

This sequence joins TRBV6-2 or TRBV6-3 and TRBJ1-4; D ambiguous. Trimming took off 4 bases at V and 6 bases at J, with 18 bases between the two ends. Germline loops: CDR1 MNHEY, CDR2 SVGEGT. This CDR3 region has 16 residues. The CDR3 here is CASSSGRVAAHEKLFF. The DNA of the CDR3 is TGTGCCAGCAGTTCGGGGAGGGTGGCAGCCCATGAAAAACTGTTTTTT.

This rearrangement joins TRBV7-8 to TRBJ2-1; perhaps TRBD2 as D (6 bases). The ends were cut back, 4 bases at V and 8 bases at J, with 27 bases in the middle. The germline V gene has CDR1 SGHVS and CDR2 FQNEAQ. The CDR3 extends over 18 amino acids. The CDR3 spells CASSSPGLGEIGADEQFF. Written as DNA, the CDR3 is TGTGCCAGCAGCTCTCCGGGACTGGGGGAAATTGGGGCCGATGAGCAGTTCTTC.

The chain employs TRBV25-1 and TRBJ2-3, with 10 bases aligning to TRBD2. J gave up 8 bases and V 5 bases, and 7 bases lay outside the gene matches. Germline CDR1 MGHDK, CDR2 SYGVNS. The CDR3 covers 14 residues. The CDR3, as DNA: TGTGCCAGCAGTTCGGGACTAGCGTTTGGTACGCAGTATTTT. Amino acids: CASSSGLAFGTQYF.

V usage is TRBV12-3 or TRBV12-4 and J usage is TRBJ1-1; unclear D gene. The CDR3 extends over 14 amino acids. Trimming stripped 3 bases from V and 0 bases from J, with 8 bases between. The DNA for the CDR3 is TGTGCCAGCAGTTTGAGCACCATGAACACTGAAGCTTTCTTT. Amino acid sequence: CASSLSTMNTEAFF.

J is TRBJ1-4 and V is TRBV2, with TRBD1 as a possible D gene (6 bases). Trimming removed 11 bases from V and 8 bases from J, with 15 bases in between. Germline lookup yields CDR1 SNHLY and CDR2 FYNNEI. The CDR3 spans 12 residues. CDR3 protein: CAGTGFEEKLFF. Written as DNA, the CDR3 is TGTGCCGGTACAGGGTTTGAGGAAAAACTGTTTTTT.

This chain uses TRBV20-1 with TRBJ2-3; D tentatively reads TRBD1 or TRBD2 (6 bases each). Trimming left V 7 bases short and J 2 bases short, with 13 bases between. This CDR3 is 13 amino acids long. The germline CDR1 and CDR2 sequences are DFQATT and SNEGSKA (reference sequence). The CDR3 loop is CSGGGGNTDTQYF. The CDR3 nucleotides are TGCAGTGGTGGAGGGGGTAACACAGATACGCAGTATTTT.

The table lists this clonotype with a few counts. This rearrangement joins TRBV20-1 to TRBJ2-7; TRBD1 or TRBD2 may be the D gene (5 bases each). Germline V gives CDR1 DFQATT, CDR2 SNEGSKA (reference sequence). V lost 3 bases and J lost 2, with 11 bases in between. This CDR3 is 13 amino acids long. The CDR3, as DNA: TGCAGTGCTAGTCGGGGCTATACCTACGAGCAGTACTTC. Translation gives CSASRGYTYEQYF.

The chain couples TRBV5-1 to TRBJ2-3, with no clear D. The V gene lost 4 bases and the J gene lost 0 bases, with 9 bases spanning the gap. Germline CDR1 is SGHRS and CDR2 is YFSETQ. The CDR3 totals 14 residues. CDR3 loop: CASSARVSTDTQYF. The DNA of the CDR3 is TGCGCCAGCAGCGCCCGGGTTAGCACAGATACGCAGTATTTT.